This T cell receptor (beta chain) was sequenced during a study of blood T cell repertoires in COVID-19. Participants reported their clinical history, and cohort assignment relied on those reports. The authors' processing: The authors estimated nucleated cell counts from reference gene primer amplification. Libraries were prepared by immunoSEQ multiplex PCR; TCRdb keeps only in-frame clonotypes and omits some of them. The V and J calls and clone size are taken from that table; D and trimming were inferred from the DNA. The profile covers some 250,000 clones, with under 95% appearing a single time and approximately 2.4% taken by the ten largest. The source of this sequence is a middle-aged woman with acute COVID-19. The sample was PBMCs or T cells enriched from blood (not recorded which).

CDR3 amino acids: CASSSQGMEKLFF. The DNA of the CDR3 is TGTGCCAGCAGCTCACAGGGGATGGAAAAACTGTTTTTT. This chain links TRBV7-8 with TRBJ1-4; 7 nucleotides agree with TRBD1. Trimming removed 4 bases from V and 8 bases from J; junction bases left unmatched: 4. Germline loops: CDR1 SGHVS, CDR2 FQNEAQ. This CDR3 is built from 13 residues. Full variable domain (rest looked up from reference TRBV7-8 and TRBJ1-4): GAGVSQSPRYKVAKRGQDVALRCDPISGHVSLFWYQQALGQGPEFLTYFQNEAQLDKSGLPSDRFFAERPEGSVSTLKIQRTQQEDSAVYLCASSSQGMEKLFFGSGTQLSVL.